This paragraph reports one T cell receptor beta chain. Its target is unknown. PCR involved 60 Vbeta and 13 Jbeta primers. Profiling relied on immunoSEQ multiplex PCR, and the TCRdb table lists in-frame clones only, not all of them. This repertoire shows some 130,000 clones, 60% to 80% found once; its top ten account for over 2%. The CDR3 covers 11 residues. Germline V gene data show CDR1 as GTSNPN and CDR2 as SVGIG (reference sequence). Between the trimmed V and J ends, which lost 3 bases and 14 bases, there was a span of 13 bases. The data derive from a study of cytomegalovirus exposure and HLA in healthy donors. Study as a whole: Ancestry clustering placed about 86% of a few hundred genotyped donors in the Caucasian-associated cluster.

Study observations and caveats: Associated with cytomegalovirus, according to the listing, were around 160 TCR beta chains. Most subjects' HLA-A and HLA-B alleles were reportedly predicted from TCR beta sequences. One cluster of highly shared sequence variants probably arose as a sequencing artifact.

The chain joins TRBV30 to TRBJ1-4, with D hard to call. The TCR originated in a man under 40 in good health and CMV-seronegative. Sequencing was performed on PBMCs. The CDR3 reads CAWSQEVRLFF. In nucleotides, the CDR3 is TGTGCCTGGAGCCAGGAGGTCCGGCTGTTTTTT.